Listed below are T cell receptor beta chains from one sample, sequenced in a study of neurological immune-mediated disorders. TCRdb re-analysed the 5' RACE reads in MiXCR, keeping a single row per CDR3 protein. The table includes about 46,000 distinct CDR3 sequences, approximately 10% detected once. Sequenced: PBMCs. The receptors originated from a man between 65 and 85 years old with HTLV-1-associated myelopathy (HAM/TSP). Each CDR3 is given without its conserved first and last residue. Each record gives: clone size, J gene, V gene, CDR3 protein. Clone size is shown for a subset of rows, as once, few, many or a class of expanded clone.

clone size: many; J gene: TRBJ2-1; V gene: TRBV7-9; CDR3 protein: ASSVLGGNYNEQF
clone size: many; J gene: TRBJ1-4; V gene: TRBV20-1; CDR3 protein: SATARGRGKLF
clone size: many; J gene: TRBJ1-4; V gene: TRBV7-8; CDR3 protein: ASSLLGGTKGDELF
clone size: -; J gene: TRBJ2-7; V gene: TRBV25-1; CDR3 protein: ASSERGSLYEQY
clone size: many; J gene: TRBJ2-7; V gene: TRBV7-3; CDR3 protein: ASSLRPGTSGSEQY
clone size: many; J gene: TRBJ2-7; V gene: TRBV28; CDR3 protein: ASRAQPNDAYEQY
clone size: many; J gene: TRBJ2-1; V gene: TRBV7-2; CDR3 protein: ASSFGTRFNEQF
clone size: many; J gene: TRBJ1-2; V gene: TRBV7-2; CDR3 protein: ASSLDSGNYGYT
clone size: many; J gene: TRBJ1-1; V gene: TRBV10-3; CDR3 protein: AISESGRANEAF
clone size: many; J gene: TRBJ2-2; V gene: TRBV9; CDR3 protein: ASSVVGGRGGELF
clone size: many; J gene: TRBJ2-2; V gene: TRBV2; CDR3 protein: ASIGGTNTGELF
clone size: many; J gene: TRBJ2-1; V gene: TRBV11-2; CDR3 protein: ASSFSVGLAGVNEQF
clone size: many; J gene: TRBJ2-7; V gene: TRBV15; CDR3 protein: ATSRARGAGYEQY
clone size: many; J gene: TRBJ1-3; V gene: TRBV5-1; CDR3 protein: ASSFAGGSYGNTIY
clone size: -; J gene: TRBJ2-7; V gene: TRBV7-9; CDR3 protein: ASSIRGREGYEQY
clone size: many; J gene: TRBJ2-6; V gene: TRBV7-6; CDR3 protein: ASSLAGGSSGANVLT
clone size: many; J gene: TRBJ1-1; V gene: TRBV7-9; CDR3 protein: ASSLRAESTEAF
clone size: many; J gene: TRBJ2-1; V gene: TRBV12-3/TRBV12-4; CDR3 protein: ASNPSYNEQF
clone size: many; J gene: TRBJ2-2; V gene: TRBV2; CDR3 protein: ASRATRAGGGELF
clone size: many; J gene: TRBJ1-1; V gene: TRBV9; CDR3 protein: ASSPRRVLDTEAF
clone size: many; J gene: TRBJ2-2; V gene: TRBV5-5; CDR3 protein: ASSWSGSWELF
clone size: many; J gene: TRBJ1-6; V gene: TRBV18; CDR3 protein: ASSTSRSPLH
clone size: many; J gene: TRBJ2-3; V gene: TRBV6-2/TRBV6-3; CDR3 protein: ACTGTGGSDTQY
clone size: -; J gene: TRBJ1-4; V gene: TRBV5-1; CDR3 protein: ASSLAERQSNEKLF
clone size: many; J gene: TRBJ1-5; V gene: TRBV7-2; CDR3 protein: ASSLEAGLGQPQH
clone size: -; J gene: TRBJ1-1; V gene: TRBV5-6; CDR3 protein: ASRMDRDTESF
clone size: many; J gene: TRBJ1-4; V gene: TRBV12-3/TRBV12-4; CDR3 protein: ASSRGVLSEKLF
clone size: many; J gene: TRBJ2-7; V gene: TRBV6-2/TRBV6-3; CDR3 protein: ASSRNRGTNEQY
clone size: many; J gene: TRBJ2-7; V gene: TRBV20-1; CDR3 protein: SANLAGVREQY
clone size: many; J gene: TRBJ2-7; V gene: TRBV20-1; CDR3 protein: SAGAPTGARLQY
clone size: -; J gene: TRBJ1-4; V gene: TRBV9; CDR3 protein: ASSARGGGNEKLF
clone size: many; J gene: TRBJ1-1; V gene: TRBV3-1; CDR3 protein: ASSQDIGSRAF
clone size: many; J gene: TRBJ1-1; V gene: TRBV20-1; CDR3 protein: SAGDSMNTEAF
clone size: many; J gene: TRBJ2-2; V gene: TRBV7-2; CDR3 protein: ASSLVGRSTGELF
clone size: many; J gene: TRBJ2-2; V gene: TRBV10-2; CDR3 protein: ASSGLAGALWGAGELF
clone size: medium-sized; J gene: TRBJ2-5; V gene: TRBV5-5; CDR3 protein: ASSRLAVQETQY
clone size: many; J gene: TRBJ1-1; V gene: TRBV29-1; CDR3 protein: SVSRTGAGGGTEAF
clone size: many; J gene: TRBJ2-1; V gene: TRBV7-9; CDR3 protein: ASSLGQGRGEQF
clone size: -; J gene: TRBJ2-3; V gene: TRBV28; CDR3 protein: ASSIRGQGARTDTQY
clone size: many; J gene: TRBJ2-1; V gene: TRBV5-5; CDR3 protein: ASSLLSPEQF
clone size: many; J gene: TRBJ2-4; V gene: TRBV18; CDR3 protein: ASSGGDQNIQY
clone size: many; J gene: TRBJ2-3; V gene: TRBV4-3; CDR3 protein: ASSQVRLPDNTDTQY
clone size: many; J gene: TRBJ2-2; V gene: TRBV5-1; CDR3 protein: ASRSPTSRMNTGELF
clone size: many; J gene: TRBJ2-7; V gene: TRBV7-2; CDR3 protein: ASTRGTGSYEQY
clone size: many; J gene: TRBJ2-2; V gene: TRBV10-3; CDR3 protein: ATGGGTNTGELF
clone size: many; J gene: TRBJ2-1; V gene: TRBV20-1; CDR3 protein: SLKGTIYEQF
clone size: many; J gene: TRBJ2-2; V gene: TRBV9; CDR3 protein: ASTLGQNGELF
clone size: many; J gene: TRBJ2-6; V gene: TRBV27; CDR3 protein: ASSQPGLAVSGANVLT
clone size: many; J gene: TRBJ2-2; V gene: TRBV7-9; CDR3 protein: ASSQDAPPTGELF
clone size: -; J gene: TRBJ2-1; V gene: TRBV28; CDR3 protein: ASSPSSEQF
clone size: many; J gene: TRBJ1-2; V gene: TRBV18; CDR3 protein: ASSVGHPPDGYT
clone size: -; J gene: TRBJ2-3; V gene: TRBV11-2; CDR3 protein: ASSLETSGRDTDTRY
clone size: many; J gene: TRBJ2-5; V gene: TRBV27; CDR3 protein: ASSLSGFETQY
clone size: many; J gene: TRBJ1-6; V gene: TRBV12-3/TRBV12-4; CDR3 protein: ASSWTESPLH
clone size: many; J gene: TRBJ2-2; V gene: TRBV12-3/TRBV12-4; CDR3 protein: ASSGTSGGAGELF
clone size: many; J gene: TRBJ2-5; V gene: TRBV7-2; CDR3 protein: ASSSQTSRQETQY
clone size: many; J gene: TRBJ2-1; V gene: TRBV7-6; CDR3 protein: ASSPRTGVFNNEQF
clone size: many; J gene: TRBJ2-1; V gene: TRBV7-6; CDR3 protein: ASSSQAAGNEQF